These T cell receptor beta chains were read from a single sample in a study of blood T cells in healthy people across ages. TCRdb ran MiXCR on the 5' RACE reads and lists one entry per CDR3 protein. The sample holds roughly 1.6 million distinct CDR3 sequences, about 32% seen once. Sequenced: blood. The receptors here all came from a woman in her twenties or thirties in good health. The CDR3 runs from the conserved cysteine through the conserved F or W. Fields, in order: J gene, clone size, V gene, D gene, CDR3 protein, CDR3 DNA. D genes are given only for firm matches. Not every row has a clone size; where given, it reads once, few, many or a size class.

>TRBJ2-1|NA|TRBV9|NA
CASSDRLGEQFF
TGTGCCAGTAGCGATCGTTTGGGGGAGCAGTTCTTC
>TRBJ1-1|many|TRBV20-1|TRBD1
CSARPLQGAAFF
TGCAGTGCTAGACCTTTACAGGGGGCGGCTTTCTTT
>TRBJ2-7|few|TRBV20-1|TRBD1
CSAIAGTGPAEQYF
TGCAGTGCAATCGCCGGGACAGGGCCGGCCGAGCAGTACTTC
>TRBJ2-3|few|TRBV7-2|NA
CASSLRGAGDTQYF
TGTGCCAGCAGCTTACGGGGGGCTGGAGATACGCAGTATTTT
>TRBJ2-7|NA|TRBV11-2|TRBD2
CASSLEPSGGEQYF
TGTGCCAGCAGCTTAGAGCCTAGCGGGGGCGAGCAGTACTTC
>TRBJ2-7|many|TRBV10-3|TRBD2
CAISAGTSGASYEQYF
TGTGCCATCAGTGCGGGGACTAGCGGGGCCTCCTACGAGCAGTACTTC
>TRBJ2-3|NA|TRBV15|TRBD2
CATSRDSGGAKDTQYF
TGTGCCACCAGCAGGGATAGCGGGGGGGCAAAAGATACGCAGTATTTT
>TRBJ2-3|few|TRBV6-2/TRBV6-3|NA
CASSYRTWGTDTQYF
TGTGCCAGCAGTTATCGGACCTGGGGGACAGATACGCAGTATTTT
>TRBJ2-3|NA|TRBV27|TRBD2
CASSFLTSGRRTDTQYF
TGTGCCAGCAGTTTTTTGACTAGCGGGAGGCGCACAGATACGCAGTATTTT
>TRBJ2-7|NA|TRBV7-8|TRBD1
CASRYRGSYEQYF
TGTGCCAGCAGGTACAGGGGATCCTACGAGCAGTACTTC
>TRBJ1-2|NA|TRBV7-6|TRBD1
CASSSGLDRRTNYGYTF
TGTGCCAGCAGCTCAGGTCTGGACAGGAGAACTAACTATGGCTACACCTTC
>TRBJ2-1|NA|TRBV12-3/TRBV12-4|TRBD2
CASTSLYRGRDEQFF
TGTGCCAGCACCTCACTCTACCGAGGGAGGGATGAGCAGTTCTTC
>TRBJ1-4|NA|TRBV29-1|NA
CSVEGAGKLFF
TGCAGCGTTGAAGGGGCGGGGAAACTGTTTTTT
>TRBJ2-3|NA|TRBV11-1|NA
CASSRDRGATQYF
TGTGCCAGCAGCCGAGATCGGGGGGCTACGCAGTATTTT
>TRBJ2-7|few|TRBV28|NA
CASRSQTYEQYF
TGTGCCAGCAGGTCCCAAACCTACGAGCAGTACTTC
>TRBJ1-2|NA|TRBV20-1|NA
CSARDPRGGYGYTF
TGCAGTGCTAGAGACCCCAGGGGTGGCTATGGCTACACCTTC
>TRBJ1-2|NA|TRBV3-1|TRBD1
CASSPRTGDNPYGYTF
TGTGCCAGCAGCCCCAGGACAGGGGATAACCCCTATGGCTACACCTTC
>TRBJ2-7|NA|TRBV12-3/TRBV12-4|NA
CASSLSDREQYF
TGTGCCAGCAGTCTATCTGACCGTGAGCAGTACTTC
>TRBJ2-5|NA|TRBV20-1|NA
CSVAEFSGATRETQYF
TGCAGTGTCGCAGAATTTTCGGGAGCCACCAGGGAGACCCAGTACTTC
>TRBJ1-2|NA|TRBV4-1|NA
CASSQHTVARYTF
TGCGCCAGCAGCCAGCACACAGTCGCAAGGTACACCTTC
>TRBJ2-3|few|TRBV20-1|NA
CSAPGPHTDTQYF
TGCAGTGCTCCCGGGCCCCACACAGATACGCAGTATTTT
>TRBJ2-5|many|TRBV20-1|NA
CSARGTAPQETQYF
TGCAGTGCTAGAGGGACTGCCCCCCAGGAGACCCAGTACTTC
>TRBJ2-2|NA|TRBV9|NA
CASSVAPNTGELFF
TGTGCCAGCAGCGTAGCCCCGAACACCGGGGAGCTGTTTTTT
>TRBJ2-2|NA|TRBV7-2|NA
CASSLVLASNTGELFF
TGTGCCAGCAGCTTAGTTCTAGCGTCCAACACCGGGGAGCTGTTTTTT
>TRBJ1-2|NA|TRBV28|NA
CASGEGVYYGYTF
TGTGCCAGCGGGGAGGGCGTGTACTATGGCTACACCTTC
>TRBJ1-2|few|TRBV20-1|TRBD1
CSARDWTGIYGYTF
TGCAGTGCTAGAGATTGGACAGGGATCTATGGCTACACCTTC
>TRBJ2-5|NA|TRBV20-1|TRBD2
CSAPRRGRGETQYF
TGCAGTGCTCCACGACGCGGGAGAGGGGAGACCCAGTACTTC
>TRBJ2-1|NA|TRBV5-1|TRBD2
CASSLIAGRMGEQFF
TGCGCCAGCAGCTTAATAGCGGGGAGAATGGGTGAGCAGTTCTTC
>TRBJ2-2|NA|TRBV3-1|NA
CASSQGAFASGGGELFF
TGTGCCAGCAGCCAAGGAGCGTTTGCCAGCGGAGGGGGGGAGCTGTTTTTT
>TRBJ1-2|NA|TRBV20-1|NA
CSARRRAEANYGYTF
TGCAGTGCTAGGCGCCGGGCGGAAGCTAACTATGGCTACACCTTC
>TRBJ2-5|NA|TRBV7-9|NA
CASSLSPLGPRKETQYF
TGTGCCAGCAGCTTGTCCCCACTAGGACCACGGAAAGAGACCCAGTACTTC
>TRBJ1-6|NA|TRBV7-6|NA
CASSEQANSPLHF
TGTGCCAGCAGTGAGCAGGCCAATTCACCCCTCCACTTT
>TRBJ2-7|NA|TRBV6-2/TRBV6-3|TRBD2
CASRKAGGPREQYF
TGTGCCAGCAGAAAAGCGGGGGGGCCGCGGGAGCAGTACTTC
>TRBJ1-2|many|TRBV29-1|NA
CSVELWENYGYTF
TGCAGCGTTGAACTGTGGGAAAACTATGGCTACACCTTC
>TRBJ2-1|many|TRBV29-1|TRBD1
CSVEYGQASSYNEQFF
TGCAGCGTTGAGTACGGACAGGCGAGCTCCTACAATGAGCAGTTCTTC
>TRBJ2-3|few|TRBV20-1|TRBD1
CSARGWDHNFPRGQADTQYF
TGCAGTGCTAGAGGCTGGGACCATAATTTTCCGAGAGGACAGGCAGATACGCAGTATTTT
>TRBJ2-1|few|TRBV13|NA
CASSPHTGSEQFF
TGTGCCAGCAGCCCGCACACCGGGTCGGAGCAGTTCTTC
>TRBJ1-5|NA|TRBV28|TRBD1
CASSPPDRSNQPQHF
TGTGCCAGCAGTCCGCCGGACAGGTCCAATCAGCCCCAGCATTTT
>TRBJ2-6|NA|TRBV6-5|NA
CASSYSPGNSGANVLTF
TGTGCCAGCAGCTATTCCCCGGGGAACTCTGGGGCCAACGTCCTGACTTTC
>TRBJ1-1|few|TRBV3-1|NA
CASSLRSYVDTEAFF
TGTGCCAGCAGCCTTCGCTCGTATGTGGACACTGAAGCTTTCTTT
>TRBJ1-1|NA|TRBV7-2|NA
CASRQPPRAQGVNTEAFF
TGTGCCAGCAGACAACCCCCGAGGGCGCAGGGAGTGAACACTGAAGCTTTCTTT
>TRBJ2-3|few|TRBV6-4|NA
CASSGEPGTDTQYF
TGTGCCAGCAGTGGAGAACCCGGAACAGATACGCAGTATTTT
>TRBJ2-3|NA|TRBV6-4|NA
CASSDEDRTDTQYF
TGTGCCAGCAGTGACGAGGACCGCACAGATACGCAGTATTTT
>TRBJ1-1|NA|TRBV12-3/TRBV12-4|NA
CASSCQGSMNTEAFF
TGTGCCAGCAGTTGCCAGGGGAGCATGAACACTGAAGCTTTCTTT
>TRBJ2-3|NA|TRBV27|NA
CAGSLKPGLADTQYF
TGTGCCGGCAGTTTGAAGCCGGGGTTAGCAGATACGCAGTATTTT
>TRBJ2-7|many|TRBV4-1|NA
CASSQDNRLGRSGSEQYF
TGCGCCAGCAGCCAAGATAACAGATTAGGTCGGAGCGGATCCGAGCAGTACTTC
>TRBJ1-4|once|TRBV4-1|NA
CASSQLFLAPEKLFF
TGCGCCAGCAGCCAACTCTTCCTTGCACCCGAAAAACTGTTTTTT
>TRBJ1-5|few|TRBV20-1|TRBD1
CSFRTGTNQPQHF
TGCAGTTTTAGGACAGGAACTAATCAGCCCCAGCATTTT